This T cell receptor beta chain was sequenced during a study of graft-versus-host responses after intestinal transplantation. The overall study: Tacrolimus plus steroids were given to all recipients for two to three years, preceded by anti-thymocyte globulin induction.

Method: immunoSEQ multiplex PCR; TCRdb's copy keeps in-frame clones and lacks some. Among about 120,000 clones listed, approximately 95% were seen once. Regarding the study as a whole: In patients with graft-donor T cell macrochimerism, allograft graft-versus-host to host-versus-graft clonal ratios were high. Circulating GvH clones peaking coincided with falling HvG clones soon after transplant.

With regard to this clone: Its antigen remains unknown.

With 1 base removed from V and 6 bases from J, the gap between germline ends came to 10 bases. The CDR3 consists of 13 residues. Germline CDR1 and CDR2: LNHNV and YYDKDF (reference sequence). This receptor was taken from a human donor who received an intestinal transplant. The genes are TRBV15 and TRBJ2-7; the D gene is possibly TRBD1 (5 bases). Sequencing was performed on unstimulated CD8+ T cells sorted from spleen or lymph node cells, taken before intestinal transplant. In DNA form, the CDR3 reads TGTGCCACCAGCAGAGTTGCAGGGTTCGAGCAGTACTTC. This encodes CATSRVAGFEQYF.